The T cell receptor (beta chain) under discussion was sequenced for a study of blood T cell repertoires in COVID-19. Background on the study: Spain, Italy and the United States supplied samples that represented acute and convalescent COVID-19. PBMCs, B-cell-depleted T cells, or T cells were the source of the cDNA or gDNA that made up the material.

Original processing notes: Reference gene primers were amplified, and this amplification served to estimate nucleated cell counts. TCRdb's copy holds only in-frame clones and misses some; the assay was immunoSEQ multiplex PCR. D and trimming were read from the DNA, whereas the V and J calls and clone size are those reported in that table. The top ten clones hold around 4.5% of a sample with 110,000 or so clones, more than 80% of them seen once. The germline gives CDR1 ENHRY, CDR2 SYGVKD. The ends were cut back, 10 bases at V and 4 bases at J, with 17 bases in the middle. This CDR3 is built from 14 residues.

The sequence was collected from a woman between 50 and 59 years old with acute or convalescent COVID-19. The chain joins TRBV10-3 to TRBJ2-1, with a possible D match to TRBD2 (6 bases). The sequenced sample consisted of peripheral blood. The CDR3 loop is CASRGAGIYNEQFF. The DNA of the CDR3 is TGTGCCAGCCGCGGGGCGGGAATATACAATGAGCAGTTCTTC.